Below, 24 T cell receptor beta chains from the same sample are listed, as sequenced in a study of blood T cell repertoires in COVID-19. Profiling relied on immunoSEQ multiplex PCR, and the TCRdb table lists in-frame clones only, not all of them. The table shows about 250,000 clones, with roughly nine tenths occurring only once. Sequences were obtained from peripheral blood. The receptor source for this set is a woman aged 40-49 years who had recovered from COVID-19.

The J gene is TRBJ2-5, the V gene TRBV2, with TRBD1 matching over 10 bases. J gave up 2 bases and V 4 bases, and 4 bases lay outside the gene matches. CDR3 length equals 15 residues. CDR1 SNHLY and CDR2 FYNNEI come from the germline V gene. The CDR3 spells CASSGQGAGQETQYF. CDR3 coding DNA: TGTGCCAGCAGTGGACAGGGGGCAGGTCAAGAGACCCAGTACTTC.

This clone turned up a few times. The rearrangement uses TRBV4-1 and TRBJ1-5, with unresolved D. CDR1 is MGHRA and CDR2 is YSYEKL in the germline V gene. V lost 1 base and J lost 3, with 4 bases in between. The CDR3 consists of 13 residues. The CDR3 region has the DNA TGCGCCAGCAGCCAAGCCAACAATCAGCCCCAGCATTTT. Translating it yields CASSQANNQPQHF.

The chain uses TRBV19 and TRBJ2-4; D is possibly TRBD1 (6 bases). V was pared by 3 bases and J by 9 bases, with 15 bases between. Germline values: CDR1 LNHDA, CDR2 SQIVND (reference sequence). The CDR3 has 14 residues. The CDR3 sequence: CASSMSSAGAIQYF. CDR3 bases: TGTGCCAGTAGTATGTCATCGGCAGGGGCCATTCAGTACTTC.

The chain joins TRBV14 to TRBJ2-3; no reliable D call. Deletions cut 1 base from V and 6 bases from J, with 8 bases between. This CDR3 contains 13 residues. CDR1 is SGHDN, CDR2 FVKESK, per germline. The CDR3 DNA reads as TGTGCCAGCAGCCAAGCCCTTATGGATACGCAGTATTTT. Protein product: CASSQALMDTQYF.

The chain uses TRBV20-1 and TRBJ2-3; 10 nucleotides agree with TRBD2. The length of the CDR3 is 16 residues. With V trimmed by 3 bases and J by 3 bases, 9 bases remained unmatched. Germline assignment: CDR1 DFQATT and CDR2 SNEGSKA (reference sequence). CDR3 residues: CSASQVAGGLTDTQYF. For the CDR3, the DNA is TGCAGTGCTAGTCAGGTAGCGGGAGGTCTGACAGATACGCAGTATTTT.

V usage is TRBV4-3 and J usage is TRBJ2-1, with a weak D call TRBD1 (6 bases). The CDR3 is 17 amino acids. Per the germline V gene, CDR1 is LGHNA and CDR2 is YSLEER. V lost 0 bases to trimming and J lost 6 bases, with 18 bases between them. The CDR3 loop is CASSQDAGTPNFNEQFF. In DNA form, the CDR3 reads TGCGCCAGCAGCCAAGACGCCGGGACACCCAATTTCAATGAGCAGTTCTTC.

This chain connects TRBV18 to TRBJ1-2, with D possibly being TRBD1 (6 bases). Trimming cost V 8 bases and J 1 base, with 11 bases left between them. The germline V gene encodes CDR1 KGHSH and CDR2 LQKENI. The CDR3 runs to 13 residues. CDR3 sequence (DNA): TGTGCCAGCGGTGGACAGAATAACTATGGCTACACCTTC. Translation gives CASGGQNNYGYTF.

This rearrangement joins TRBV5-1 to TRBJ2-2; 9 bases fit TRBD2. Trimming cost V 0 bases and J 3 bases; bases outside gene matches: 6. The germline CDR1 and CDR2 sequences are SGHRS and YFSETQ. This CDR3 is built from 17 residues. CDR3 loop: CASSLGLAGRYTGELFF. In nucleotides, the CDR3 is TGCGCCAGCAGCTTGGGCCTAGCGGGGAGATACACCGGGGAGCTGTTTTTT.

The genes are TRBV2 and TRBJ1-6, with D possibly matching TRBD1 (5 bases). The V and J ends lost 7 bases and 8 bases respectively, with 15 bases between them. Germline CDR1 SNHLY, CDR2 FYNNEI. There are 14 residues in the CDR3. CDR3 region: CASTIRDMDSPLHF. Here the CDR3 DNA reads TGTGCCAGCACAATCAGGGATATGGATTCACCCCTCCACTTT.

The genes are TRBV28 and TRBJ1-2; 7 bases line up with TRBD1. Germline lookup yields CDR1 MDHEN and CDR2 SYDVKM. The CDR3 consists of 11 residues. V gave up 9 bases and J gave up 4 bases; unmatched junction bases: 2. CDR3 bases: TGTGCCAGTTGGACAGGCTATGGCTACACCTTC. It specifies CASWTGYGYTF.

This sequence joins TRBV9 and TRBJ2-2; possible D gene TRBD2, 6 bases. Germline assignment: CDR1 SGDLS and CDR2 YYNGEE. The CDR3 loop spans 16 amino acids. Trimming stripped 4 bases from V and 1 base from J, with 14 bases between. CDR3 loop: CASSPRLGLNTGELFF. The CDR3 region has the DNA TGTGCCAGCAGCCCTAGACTAGGGTTGAACACCGGGGAGCTGTTTTTT.

The genes are TRBV6-2 or TRBV6-3 and TRBJ1-5, with unresolved D. Germline CDR1 is MNHEY and CDR2 is SVGEGT. With 4 bases removed from V and 0 bases from J, the gap between germline ends came to 4 bases. The CDR3 is 13 amino acids. The CDR3 loop reads CASSSNSNQPQHF. The DNA of the CDR3 is TGTGCCAGCAGTTCTAATAGCAATCAGCCCCAGCATTTT.

This chain joins TRBV18 and TRBJ2-5, with TRBD2 identical over 8 bases. CDR1 and CDR2 from the germline V gene are KGHSH and LQKENI. The CDR3 spans 15 residues. The ends lost 6 bases at V and 4 bases at J; junction bases unmatched: 10. The CDR3 loop reads CASSRPGGALETQYF. The CDR3 coding sequence is TGTGCCAGCTCCCGGCCGGGGGGGGCATTAGAGACCCAGTACTTC. Filled out from reference TRBV18 and TRBJ2-5, the complete variable domain reads NAGVMQNPRHLVRRRGQEARLRCSPMKGHSHVYWYRQLPEEGLKFMVYLQKENIIDESGMPKERFSAEFPKEGPSILRIQQVVRGDSAAYFCASSRPGGALETQYFGPGTRLLVL.

V and J are TRBV30 and TRBJ1-5; D uncertain. V was cut by 2 bases and J by 3 bases, with 11 bases left in between. In germline, CDR1 is GTSNPN, CDR2 SVGIG (reference sequence). CDR3 length equals 14 residues. The CDR3 bases are TGTGCCTGGAGTAGGCAGGCTTCCAATCAGCCCCAGCATTTT. Protein product: CAWSRQASNQPQHF.

The rearrangement uses TRBV30 and TRBJ2-2; TRBD2 agrees at 7 bases. This CDR3 comprises 12 residues. Unmatched junction bases numbered 8, after V lost 3 bases and J lost 13 bases. Germline CDR1 and CDR2: GTSNPN and SVGIG (reference sequence). CDR3 protein: CAWRPTGGALFF. The CDR3 region has the DNA TGTGCCTGGAGGCCGACGGGGGGAGCGCTGTTTTTT.

The chain couples TRBV10-3 to TRBJ1-4, with 8 bases that match TRBD1. Per germline, CDR1 ENHRY and CDR2 SYGVKD. V lost 9 bases to trimming and J lost 8 bases; unmatched junction nucleotides: 8. This CDR3 region has 13 residues. CDR3 amino acids: CAIGQGEIEKLFF. CDR3 bases: TGTGCCATTGGACAGGGCGAAATAGAAAAACTGTTTTTT.

The chain joins TRBV5-3 to TRBJ2-1, with D perhaps TRBD2 (5 bases). TRBV5-3 is noted as an ORF with a role that remains uncertain. The CDR3 totals 16 residues. With 0 bases removed from V and 8 bases from J, the gap between germline ends came to 18 bases. The DNA of the CDR3 is TGTGCCAGAAGCTTGGTGTGTAGTAAGCTGAGGGATGAGCAGTTCTTC. Encoded protein: CARSLVCSKLRDEQFF.

The CDR3 nucleotides are TGTGCCAGCAGTACCGGGACTAGCGGGCCGGGGGAGCTGTTTTTT. This gives the protein CASSTGTSGPGELFF. The rearrangement joins TRBV25-1 to TRBJ2-2; 12 bases are shared with TRBD2. Losses at the gene ends were 5 bases for V and 8 bases for J; bases not matched to a gene: 6. CDR1 MGHDK and CDR2 SYGVNS come from the germline V gene. The CDR3 length is 15 residues.

The rearrangement links TRBV3-1 (or the pseudogene TRBV3-2) to TRBJ1-3; a possible D gene is TRBD1 (5 bases). Trimming took off 0 bases at V and 0 bases at J, with 12 bases between the two ends. The CDR3 has 17 amino acids. Germline assignment: CDR1 LGHDT and CDR2 YNNKEL (reference sequence). The CDR3 DNA sequence: TGTGCCAGCAGCCAAGATATGGGGCTACGCTCTGGAAACACCATATATTTT. Amino acid sequence: CASSQDMGLRSGNTIYF.

This rearrangement joins TRBV12-3 or TRBV12-4 to TRBJ2-7; D is possibly TRBD1 (6 bases). V dropped 6 bases and J dropped 6 bases, with 15 bases sitting between them. The CDR3 loop spans 13 amino acids. The CDR3 DNA reads TGTGCCAGCAGCTCCGGGGCCAGGGGCGAGCAGTACGTC. It is translated as CASSSGARGEQYV.

DNA of the CDR3: TGTGCTAGTGGTTTGGGGACAGGGGACACTGAAGCTTTCTTT. This codes for CASGLGTGDTEAFF. V is TRBV12-5 and J is TRBJ1-1, with TRBD1 matching 9 bases. The CDR3 spans 14 residues. V dropped 1 base and J dropped 3; count of bases not matched to a gene: 0. The germline V gene has CDR1 LGHNT and CDR2 FRNRAP.

CDR3 protein: CASSLEGRGRLNEQFF. CDR3 bases: TGTGCCAGCAGCTTGGAAGGTCGGGGTCGACTTAATGAGCAGTTCTTC. The chain recombines TRBV5-4 with TRBJ2-1; weak D call: TRBD2 (5 bases). The CDR3 extends over 16 amino acids. In germline, CDR1 is SGHNT, CDR2 YYREEE (reference sequence). The V and J ends lost 0 bases and 7 bases respectively, with 17 bases between them.

This clone appeared a few times. The CDR3 DNA follows: TGTGCCATCCCGACTAAGCGAATTGGCGCTGGAAACACCATATATTTT. It encodes CAIPTKRIGAGNTIYF. The chain joins TRBV7-9 to TRBJ1-3, with D uncertain. V was shortened by 10 bases and J by 2 bases, with 21 bases between the two germline ends. CDR1 is SEHNR, CDR2 FQNEAQ, per germline (reference sequence). This CDR3 contains 16 residues.

The V call is TRBV24-1, the J call TRBJ1-5, with D possibly being TRBD1 (6 bases). V dropped 5 bases and J dropped 10 bases, with 14 bases sitting between them. This CDR3 contains 13 residues. CDR1 and CDR2 (germline): KGHDR, SFDVKD. The CDR3: CATSASRDNPQHF. The CDR3 nucleotides read TGTGCCACCAGTGCTAGCCGGGACAATCCCCAGCATTTT.